The clone carrying this TCR beta chain was counted many times. Its antigen remains unidentified. This specimen belongs to a study of T cells after yellow fever vaccination. Study as a whole: With SMART-Seq v4 Ultra Low Input, the fractions containing low cell numbers were prepared. Study-wide results and limits: Across the CD4 and CD8 compartments, a small share of clonotypes was present in both. Bulk-population clonotypes that are abundant could appear as contaminants in FACS-sorted repertoires.

V lost 6 bases to trimming and J lost 6 bases, with 7 bases between them. The CDR3 is 11 residues long. TCR cDNA was made by 5'RACE template switching, adding a universal primer site and UMIs. TCRdb recomputed calls from the 5' RACE reads with MiXCR, one row per CDR3 protein. The sample contains about 120,000 distinct CDR3 sequences, 5.5% to 8% of which appear only once. This receptor was taken from a man aged 18 to 29 who received the YFV17D yellow fever vaccine. The chain couples TRBV12-3 or TRBV12-4 to TRBJ2-3; D gene uncertain. Sequences were derived from CD4+ T cells sorted from PBMCs, sampled roughly 47 days after the first yellow fever vaccination. The CDR3 reads CASSYWDTQYF. The CDR3 DNA is TGTGCCAGCAGCTACTGGGATACGCAGTATTTT.